The rows below give T cell receptor beta chains drawn from one sample of a study of blood T cell repertoires in COVID-19. The assay was immunoSEQ multiplex PCR, and TCRdb's table has in-frame clones only and misses some. The sample holds 200,000 to 250,000 clones, 83% seen once. The sequencing sample was made of peripheral blood. The source is a woman in her twenties or thirties with COVID-19, enrolled during active disease. Both conserved end residues are part of each CDR3. Fields, in order: J gene, CDR3 length, clone size, D gene, V gene, CDR3 DNA, CDR3 protein. The D gene is left open where the match is weak. A clone size is listed for some rows: how often the clone was seen (once, few, many), or a class if it is expanded.

J: TRBJ1-4; length: 15; size: .; D: TRBD1; V: TRBV7-2; DNA: TGTGCCAGCAGCTCTTCGGGACAGAATAATGAAAAACTGTTTTTT; CDR3: CASSSSGQNNEKLFF
J: TRBJ1-4; length: 16; size: few; D: TRBD1; V: TRBV5-4; DNA: TGTGCCAGCAGCCCGGGGATGGGACAGGGGTCTGAAAAACTGTTTTTT; CDR3: CASSPGMGQGSEKLFF
J: TRBJ2-7; length: 13; size: once; D: .; V: TRBV12-3/TRBV12-4; DNA: TGTGCCAGCAGACTGACAGGATCCTACGAGCAGTACTTC; CDR3: CASRLTGSYEQYF
J: TRBJ1-1; length: 15; size: .; D: TRBD1; V: TRBV5-4; DNA: TGTGCCAGCAGCTCGGGGACAGGAGGGAACACTGAAGCTTTCTTT; CDR3: CASSSGTGGNTEAFF
J: TRBJ2-4; length: 13; size: .; D: TRBD1; V: TRBV7-2; DNA: TGTGCCAGCAGCTTACGGGACAGTAACATTCAGTACTTC; CDR3: CASSLRDSNIQYF
J: TRBJ1-2; length: 13; size: .; D: .; V: TRBV28; DNA: TGTGCCAGCAGTTTTCTCCAGTCCTATGGCTACACCTTC; CDR3: CASSFLQSYGYTF
J: TRBJ2-4; length: 16; size: .; D: .; V: TRBV7-9; DNA: TGTGCCAGCAGCCGGAACGATGGAGGGGTGTTGCACATTCAGTACTTC; CDR3: CASSRNDGGVLHIQYF
J: TRBJ2-7; length: 13; size: .; D: .; V: TRBV6-6; DNA: TGTGCCAGCAGCAAAACAGGGTTCTACGAGCAGTACTTC; CDR3: CASSKTGFYEQYF
J: TRBJ2-1; length: 15; size: .; D: TRBD2; V: TRBV9; DNA: TGTGCCAGCAGCGTAGGAGCGGGAGAGTTCAATGAGCAGTTCTTC; CDR3: CASSVGAGEFNEQFF
J: TRBJ1-5; length: 15; size: .; D: .; V: TRBV5-6; DNA: TGTGCCAGCAGCTCTCAGGGGTATAGCAATCAGCCCCAGCATTTT; CDR3: CASSSQGYSNQPQHF
J: TRBJ2-2; length: 15; size: .; D: TRBD1; V: TRBV11-2; DNA: TGTGCCAGCAGATTGACAGGGGGCGTCACCGGGGAGCTGTTTTTT; CDR3: CASRLTGGVTGELFF
J: TRBJ2-1; length: 16; size: .; D: .; V: TRBV18; DNA: TGTGCCAGCTCACTCGCGAGTCCGGGAGACTACAATGAGCAGTTCTTC; CDR3: CASSLASPGDYNEQFF
J: TRBJ2-1; length: 14; size: .; D: .; V: TRBV4-3; DNA: TGCGCCAGCAGCCAAAAAGCGGCATACAATGAGCAGTTCTTC; CDR3: CASSQKAAYNEQFF
J: TRBJ1-6; length: 17; size: .; D: TRBD1; V: TRBV7-8; DNA: TGTGCCAGCAGCCGAGGACAGGGGGAACTTTATAATTCACCCCTCCACTTT; CDR3: CASSRGQGELYNSPLHF
J: TRBJ2-3; length: 16; size: .; D: TRBD2; V: TRBV25-1; DNA: TGTGCCAGCAGTGAATACGTTAGCGGGAGAGCGGATACGCAGTATTTT; CDR3: CASSEYVSGRADTQYF
J: TRBJ2-7; length: 13; size: many; D: TRBD2; V: TRBV4-2; DNA: TGTGCCAGCAGCCAAGACCGGCAGCGGGAGCCAAACTTC; CDR3: CASSQDRQREPNF
J: TRBJ2-2; length: 12; size: once; D: .; V: TRBV29-1; DNA: TGCAGCGTTCACTATAACACCGGGGAGCTGTTTTTT; CDR3: CSVHYNTGELFF
J: TRBJ2-1; length: 15; size: .; D: .; V: TRBV15; DNA: TGTGCCACCAGCAGAGAAGGGGACTCCTACAATGAGCAGTTCTTC; CDR3: CATSREGDSYNEQFF
J: TRBJ2-5; length: 16; size: .; D: .; V: TRBV6-4; DNA: TGTGCCAGCAGACTTCGACATCAATTTATCCAAGAGACCCAGTACTTC; CDR3: CASRLRHQFIQETQYF
J: TRBJ2-7; length: 14; size: .; D: .; V: TRBV28; DNA: TGTGCCAGCAGTTTGGTGGGGGCGCCCTACGAGCAGTACTTC; CDR3: CASSLVGAPYEQYF
J: TRBJ2-1; length: 12; size: .; D: .; V: TRBV7-9; DNA: TGTGCCAGCAGCTTAGGTCAGAATGAGCAGTTCTTC; CDR3: CASSLGQNEQFF
J: TRBJ2-5; length: 16; size: few; D: .; V: TRBV24-1; DNA: TGTGCCACCAGTGATCCAATCCGGGACTCTTCGGAGACCCAGTACTTC; CDR3: CATSDPIRDSSETQYF
J: TRBJ2-7; length: 12; size: .; D: .; V: TRBV10-3; DNA: TGTGCCATCAGACGATCTGCGTACGAGCAGTACTTC; CDR3: CAIRRSAYEQYF
J: TRBJ2-4; length: 10; size: .; D: .; V: TRBV20-1; DNA: TGCAGTGCTGGCAGAAACATTCAGTACTTC; CDR3: CSAGRNIQYF
J: TRBJ2-1; length: 15; size: .; D: TRBD2; V: TRBV7-7; DNA: TGTGCCAGCAGCTCCCGACTAGCGGGTTCAAATGAGCAGTTCTTC; CDR3: CASSSRLAGSNEQFF
J: TRBJ2-1; length: 15; size: .; D: TRBD2; V: TRBV2; DNA: TGTGCCAGCCAACGGACTGCCGGGACTAGCGGTATGGAGTTCTTC; CDR3: CASQRTAGTSGMEFF
J: TRBJ2-7; length: 14; size: .; D: TRBD2; V: TRBV29-1; DNA: TGCAGCGTTGAAAAAAGCGGGAGCTCCTACGAGCAGTACTTC; CDR3: CSVEKSGSSYEQYF
J: TRBJ2-2; length: 15; size: .; D: TRBD2; V: TRBV6-2/TRBV6-3; DNA: TGTGCCAGCAGTTACCCTAGCGGGTACACCGGGGAGCTGTTTTTT; CDR3: CASSYPSGYTGELFF
J: TRBJ1-3; length: 15; size: .; D: TRBD1; V: TRBV7-2; DNA: TGTGCCAGCAGCTTAGCGGGACAGTGGGGAAACACCATATATTTT; CDR3: CASSLAGQWGNTIYF
J: TRBJ2-1; length: 13; size: .; D: .; V: TRBV7-9; DNA: TGTGCCAGCAGCTTGCCGGGTCGCAATGAGCAGTTCTTC; CDR3: CASSLPGRNEQFF
J: TRBJ2-6; length: 18; size: .; D: TRBD2; V: TRBV19; DNA: TGTGCCAGTAGTATACAGGGACTACCCTTCTCTGGGGCCAACGTCCTGACTTTC; CDR3: CASSIQGLPFSGANVLTF
J: TRBJ2-3; length: 15; size: .; D: .; V: TRBV7-9; DNA: TGTGCCAGCAGTCGGCAGACAGATGGCACAGATACGCAGTATTTT; CDR3: CASSRQTDGTDTQYF
J: TRBJ2-2; length: 15; size: few; D: TRBD1; V: TRBV7-3; DNA: TGTGCCAGCAGCCGACAGGGCGAAAACACCGGGGAGCTGTTTTTT; CDR3: CASSRQGENTGELFF
J: TRBJ1-4; length: 15; size: once; D: TRBD1; V: TRBV28; DNA: TGTGCCAGCAGTTTGACAGGGGGTTGGGGTGAAAAACTGTTTTTT; CDR3: CASSLTGGWGEKLFF
J: TRBJ1-4; length: 15; size: .; D: TRBD1; V: TRBV2; DNA: TGTGCCAGCAGTGAGGGACAGGGCTCTAATGAAAAACTGTTTTTT; CDR3: CASSEGQGSNEKLFF
J: TRBJ2-7; length: 15; size: .; D: .; V: TRBV6-4; DNA: TGTGCCAGCTCCCATCAGGGGACCCACTCCTACGAGCAGTACTTC; CDR3: CASSHQGTHSYEQYF
J: TRBJ2-2; length: 15; size: .; D: TRBD1; V: TRBV3-1/TRBV3-2; DNA: TGTGCCAGCAGCCGACAGGGGCCAAACACCGGGGAGCTGTTTTTT; CDR3: CASSRQGPNTGELFF
J: TRBJ2-2; length: 18; size: .; D: TRBD1; V: TRBV5-1; DNA: TGCGCCAGCAGCTCGCATTCCTCTCCGGGACAGGGTGCCGGGGAGCTGTTTTTT; CDR3: CASSSHSSPGQGAGELFF
J: TRBJ2-7; length: 11; size: .; D: .; V: TRBV30; DNA: TGTGCCTGGGGGACACTCGATTGGCAGTACTTC; CDR3: CAWGTLDWQYF
J: TRBJ2-3; length: 15; size: .; D: .; V: TRBV27; DNA: TGTGCCAGCAGTTTGGGCCGGCGAGGCACAGATACGCAGTATTTT; CDR3: CASSLGRRGTDTQYF
J: TRBJ2-7; length: 16; size: .; D: TRBD2; V: TRBV7-8; DNA: TGTGCCAGCAGCTTAGGCCGAGCGGGGGGCCGCTACGAGCAGTACTTC; CDR3: CASSLGRAGGRYEQYF
J: TRBJ2-7; length: 13; size: .; D: TRBD2; V: TRBV27; DNA: TGTGCCAGCAGTTTTGGGGTAGCGGGCGAGCAGTACTTC; CDR3: CASSFGVAGEQYF
J: TRBJ1-5; length: 14; size: few; D: TRBD1; V: TRBV7-9; DNA: TGTGCCAGCAGCCGGGACAGGTTAGATCAGCCCCAGCATTTT; CDR3: CASSRDRLDQPQHF
J: TRBJ2-1; length: 16; size: .; D: TRBD2; V: TRBV5-1; DNA: TGCGCCAGCAGCTTGAATTCCGGGAGGGCCGGGTATGAGCAGTTCTTC; CDR3: CASSLNSGRAGYEQFF
J: TRBJ1-5; length: 14; size: .; D: TRBD1; V: TRBV3-1/TRBV3-2; DNA: TGTGCCAGCAGCCTGGGACAGGGGGCTGCGCCCCAGCATTTT; CDR3: CASSLGQGAAPQHF
J: TRBJ2-7; length: 15; size: .; D: .; V: TRBV7-9; DNA: TGTGCCAGCAGCGGCGGCGAAGGCAGGGCCTACGAGCAGTACTTC; CDR3: CASSGGEGRAYEQYF
J: TRBJ2-7; length: 18; size: .; D: TRBD2; V: TRBV14; DNA: TGTGCCAGCAGCCAAGAGGGAGGGCGACTCCAGTTTTGGGACGAGCAGTACTTC; CDR3: CASSQEGGRLQFWDEQYF
J: TRBJ2-3; length: 16; size: .; D: TRBD1; V: TRBV7-3; DNA: TGTGCCAGCAGCTCTTCGACAGGGGGGATCACAGATACGCAGTATTTT; CDR3: CASSSSTGGITDTQYF
J: TRBJ2-4; length: 15; size: .; D: .; V: TRBV4-3; DNA: TGCGCCAGCAGCCCCCTCGCAGGGCAGGCAAACATTCAGTACTTC; CDR3: CASSPLAGQANIQYF
J: TRBJ1-1; length: 13; size: .; D: .; V: TRBV27; DNA: TGTGCCAGCAGTTTCCGGGGAGAAACTGAAGCTTTCTTT; CDR3: CASSFRGETEAFF
J: TRBJ2-3; length: 15; size: .; D: TRBD2; V: TRBV5-4; DNA: TGTGCCAGCAGCAAAGCGGGAGTCAGCACAGATACGCAGTATTTT; CDR3: CASSKAGVSTDTQYF
J: TRBJ2-7; length: 12; size: .; D: .; V: TRBV19; DNA: TGTGCCAGTAGTAGACAGGATTCCGAGCAGTACTTC; CDR3: CASSRQDSEQYF
J: TRBJ1-3; length: 18; size: .; D: TRBD1; V: TRBV5-5; DNA: TGTGCCAGCAGCTTGTTTCTAGGGACAGGAGTCTCTGGAAACACCATATATTTT; CDR3: CASSLFLGTGVSGNTIYF